Detailed here is one T cell receptor beta chain. Its recognized antigen is unknown. There are no base qualities to consult, and no much larger clone falls within one base. This sample stems from a study of B cell selection in AIRE deficiency (dated by TCRdb to the late 2010s). Context from the whole study: A comparison of TCRbeta repertoires of sorted blood CD4+ conventional T cells and regulatory T cells was made between AIRE-deficient patients and healthy controls. The TCR-sequenced cohort comprised roughly 5 AIRE-deficient APECED patients and roughly 5 healthy control donors. General conclusions and limits of the study: Only TCRbeta chains were sequenced, and approximately 35% of shared healthy-donor Treg sequences were also present in healthy Tconv cells, possibly due to differing TCRalpha chains. CDR3s were shorter in shared Treg sequences, reflecting a bias toward rearrangements that have few non-templated nucleotide insertions. Approximately 33% of the Treg TCRbeta sequences shared among healthy donors turned up in patient Tconv cells, suggesting that Treg-biased clones are diverted into the Tconv compartment. Tconv and Treg cells from AIRE-deficient patients showed TCRBV gene usage, CDR3 length and TCR diversity similar to those of healthy donors. Among 3,500 to 4,500 shared Treg TCRbeta sequences, more than 30% were found to be shared only among healthy donors and approximately 9% only among patients, suggesting that Treg selection is less efficient in the absence of AIRE.

CDR1 and CDR2 were assigned from the germline V gene as SGHDT and YYEEEE. There are 17 amino acids in the CDR3, from cysteine to phenylalanine inclusive. Just the 51-base CDR3 DNA is kept, in frame starting at base 1. V was cut back by 4 bases and J by 0 bases, leaving a gap of 14 bases between them. TCRbeta chain sequencing was performed with the immunoSEQ platform. The study's own analysis went as follows. When conventional T cell repertoires were pooled, patients gave roughly 1x10^5 distinct in-frame TCRbeta sequences, while healthy donors gave about 130,000. Treg TCRbeta sequences found in two or more individuals were classed as public, and these public Treg TCRbeta sequences were then looked for in Tconv repertoires. To test for differences between groups, Mann-Whitney U tests with Bonferroni-Dunn correction were run in GraphPad Prism 7.03. TCRdb took over this immuneACCESS table, retaining in-frame rearrangements with V and J assigned. Such tables are incomplete; in checked studies, under half of the missing clones stem from an unresolved V gene, and the remainder is unexplained. For V, J and clone size, that table is used; D and trimming come from the DNA. The sample table contains under 30,000 clones; only one count was recorded for roughly 95% of them. The top ten hold 0.2% to 0.3% of the sample.

Conventional CD4 T cells were sorted as CD4+CD127+ cells. The control samples were obtained from healthy donors who were not related to the patients. Tconv and Treg cells for TCRbeta sequencing were sorted on a FACSAria flow cytometer. The sorted cells were collected in 5-ml round-bottom polystyrene tubes, and the dry cell pellets were frozen at -80 degrees C prior to sequencing. The V and J segments used are TRBV5-6 and TRBJ2-6; the D gene is perhaps TRBD1 or TRBD2, each of them matching over 5 bases. The sequenced sample was CD4+CD127+ conventional T cells sorted from PBMCs. The sequence derives from a human donor in good health. The CDR3 is CASSLWDLISGANVLTF. The DNA sequence is as follows: TGTGCCAGCAGCCTATGGGACCTCATCTCTGGGGCCAACGTCCTGACTTTC.